Listed here are 24 T cell receptor beta chains from one sample, sequenced in a study of cytomegalovirus exposure and HLA in healthy donors. Researchers ran the PCR with 60 Vbeta and 13 Jbeta primers. Generated by immunoSEQ multiplex PCR, the TCRdb table keeps only in-frame clones and is missing some. The sample contains around 90,000 clones, approximately 65% of which appear only once. The sequenced material came from PBMCs. Every receptor here comes from a woman between 25 and 40 years old in good health and CMV-seropositive.

The chain recombines TRBV6-6 with TRBJ2-7, with D unclear. The V gene's germline CDR1 is MNHNY and CDR2 SVGAGI (reference sequence). V was cut by 2 bases and J by 3 bases, with 5 bases left in between. The CDR3 sequence is 12 residues long. The chain's CDR3 is CASSYPGYEQYF. CDR3 DNA: TGTGCCAGCAGTTACCCAGGCTACGAGCAGTACTTC.

The chain couples TRBV4-1 to TRBJ2-7; tentative D call: TRBD2 (6 bases). Germline loops: CDR1 MGHRA, CDR2 YSYEKL. The CDR3 contains 15 residues. V lost 2 bases to trimming and J lost 6 bases, with 17 bases between them. DNA of the CDR3: TGCGCCAGCAGCCAATTCAGGGAGGCAAGGCGCGAGCAGTACTTC. This translates into CASSQFREARREQYF.

The V gene is TRBV6-5, the J gene TRBJ1-1; D remains ambiguous. This CDR3 comprises 14 residues. CDR1 and CDR2 (germline): MNHEY, SVGAGI. Deletions cut 3 bases from V and 1 base from J, with 9 bases between. The CDR3 region is CASSYVPGNTEAFF. The CDR3 DNA is TGTGCCAGCAGTTATGTTCCAGGGAACACTGAAGCTTTCTTT.

This rearrangement joins TRBV28 to TRBJ1-2; D unresolved. Trimming removed 3 bases at V and 7 bases at J, with 18 bases between. Germline CDR1 is MDHEN and CDR2 is SYDVKM. CDR3 length: 15 amino acids. CDR3 sequence reads: CASSFPVVSGSGYTF. The CDR3 DNA reads TGTGCCAGCAGTTTTCCTGTGGTGAGCGGCTCTGGCTACACCTTC.

This clone came up a few times. V is TRBV19 and J is TRBJ2-2; 9 bases match TRBD1. There are 16 residues in the CDR3. CDR1 is LNHDA and CDR2 is SQIVND in the germline V gene (reference sequence). V gave up 6 bases and J gave up 2 bases; unmatched junction bases: 7. The CDR3 nucleotides are TGTGCCAGTAGGTTTGACAGGGGGGTCAACACCGGGGAGCTGTTTTTT. Its protein product is CASRFDRGVNTGELFF.

The CDR3 spells CASTRAGQGHTQYF. CDR3 DNA: TGTGCCAGCACCCGGGCGGGACAGGGACATACGCAGTATTTT. V usage is TRBV6-5 and J usage is TRBJ2-3, with 9 bases lining up with TRBD1. CDR3 length: 14 amino acids. CDR1 and CDR2 from the germline V gene are MNHEY and SVGAGI. V trimming: 7 bases; J trimming: 7 bases; junction bases outside the gene matches: 9.

This rearrangement joins TRBV10-3 to TRBJ1-2, with 8 bases aligning to TRBD1. The germline V gene has CDR1 ENHRY and CDR2 SYGVKD. CDR3 length equals 14 residues. With V trimmed by 2 bases and J by 5 bases, 4 bases remained unmatched. Here the CDR3 DNA reads TGTGCCATCAGTGAGGGACAGGGAGAATATGGCTACACCTTC. Translating it yields CAISEGQGEYGYTF.

This rearrangement joins TRBV4-3 to TRBJ1-4, with D perhaps matching TRBD1 (5 bases). The germline V gene encodes CDR1 LGHNA and CDR2 YSLEER. Deletions cut 0 bases from V and 4 bases from J, with 15 bases between. The CDR3 runs to 17 residues. This CDR3 reads CASSQDTPAGVNEKLFF. CDR3 sequence (DNA): TGCGCCAGCAGCCAAGATACTCCCGCGGGGGTTAATGAAAAACTGTTTTTT.

This clone was found once. This chain joins TRBV18 and TRBJ1-6; D gene unclear. The CDR3 totals 14 residues. Germline-derived CDR1 and CDR2 are KGHSH and LQKENI. The V end was cut by 6 bases, the J end by 0 bases, with 6 bases between. The DNA of the CDR3 is TGTGCCAGCTCCCAAAACTCCTATAATTCACCCCTCCACTTT. Protein product: CASSQNSYNSPLHF.

The J gene is TRBJ2-1, the V gene TRBV6-1, with unresolved D. Germline-derived CDR1 and CDR2 are MNHNS and SASEGT. The CDR3 length is 17 residues. With 0 bases removed from V and 0 bases from J, the gap between germline ends came to 12 bases. Here the CDR3 reads CASSEAHRQTSYNEQFF. The CDR3, as DNA: TGTGCCAGCAGTGAAGCGCACAGACAAACCTCCTACAATGAGCAGTTCTTC.

This clone was counted only a few times. This rearrangement joins TRBV5-1 to TRBJ2-5; perhaps TRBD1 as D (5 bases). CDR3 length: 15 amino acids. Germline lookup yields CDR1 SGHRS and CDR2 YFSETQ. V was clipped by 5 bases and J by 4 bases, with 18 bases between them. The CDR3 sequence is CASRVGTGGRETQYF. The DNA for the CDR3 is TGCGCCAGCAGAGTGGGCACAGGCGGTCGAGAGACCCAGTACTTC.

With respect to this clone: The same CDR3 also results from other DNA sequences found in this sample. This chain joins TRBV14 and TRBJ1-1; D gene ambiguous. Trimming took off 1 base at V and 1 base at J, with 4 bases between the two ends. Germline V lookup: CDR1 SGHDN, CDR2 FVKESK. The CDR3 is 13 residues long. The CDR3 region is CASSQGQNTEAFF. DNA for the CDR3: TGTGCCAGCAGCCAAGGTCAGAACACTGAAGCTTTCTTT.

The chain recombines TRBV5-4 with TRBJ2-5, with 7 bases that match TRBD2. The end of the DNA aligns better with TRBJ2-7, so the J call may be wrong. Germline CDR1 SGHNT, CDR2 YYREEE (reference sequence). The CDR3 is made up of 13 amino acids. CDR3 DNA sequence: TGTGCCAGCAGCACCATACTAGCGAGCGAGCAGTACTTC. Protein: CASSTILASEQYF.

The J gene is TRBJ1-4, the V gene TRBV28; TRBD1 matches at 7 bases. CDR1 and CDR2 from the germline V gene are MDHEN and SYDVKM. The CDR3 contains 14 residues. The V segment lost 2 bases and the J segment 6 bases; nucleotides outside the gene matches: 3. CDR3 sequence: CASSLTTGYEKLFF. The CDR3 bases are TGTGCCAGCAGTTTAACGACAGGGTATGAAAAACTGTTTTTT.

The chain is built from TRBV28 and TRBJ1-6; D is undetermined. With 4 bases removed from V and 0 bases from J, the gap between germline ends came to 10 bases. Germline V gives CDR1 MDHEN, CDR2 SYDVKM. The CDR3 runs to 16 residues. The CDR3 DNA follows: TGTGCCAGCAGTTCCCATGAGGCCTCCTATAATTCACCCCTCCACTTT. Translated: CASSSHEASYNSPLHF.

In its sample, this clone was seen a few times. The V call is TRBV7-9, the J call TRBJ2-7, with D possibly being TRBD2 (6 bases). V was clipped by 1 base and J by 4 bases, with 8 bases between them. The CDR3 extends over 13 amino acids. CDR1 is SEHNR, CDR2 FQNEAQ, per germline (reference sequence). CDR3 nucleotide sequence: TGTGCCAGCAGCTTAGTGGGGGGTTACGAGCAGTACTTC. Its protein product is CASSLVGGYEQYF.

This clone was found a few times. The chain links TRBV4-2 to TRBJ1-1; D is unclear. V dropped 0 bases and J dropped 1 base, with 6 bases sitting between them. The CDR3 contains 14 residues. Germline V gene lookup returns CDR1 LGHNA and CDR2 YNFKEQ. The CDR3, as DNA: TGTGCCAGCAGCCAAGATTTAGAGAACACTGAAGCTTTCTTT. Translation gives CASSQDLENTEAFF.

The V call is TRBV4-1, the J call TRBJ2-3; 8 bases fit TRBD2. This CDR3 spans 17 amino acids. The germline gives CDR1 MGHRA, CDR2 YSYEKL. V was clipped by 1 base and J by 3 bases; unmatched bases: 9. CDR3 sequence reads: CASSQANAGGGTDTQYF. CDR3 in DNA: TGCGCCAGCAGCCAAGCGAATGCGGGGGGAGGAACAGATACGCAGTATTTT.

J is TRBJ2-1 and V is TRBV27, with TRBD1 matching over 7 bases. The CDR3 has 14 residues. After removal of 8 bases from V and 0 bases from J, the junction contained 4 bases not matched to a gene. Germline V gene sequence: CDR1 MNHEY, CDR2 SMNVEV (reference sequence). CDR3 sequence: CASLRDSSYNEQFF. The CDR3 nucleotides are TGTGCCAGCCTCCGGGACAGCTCCTACAATGAGCAGTTCTTC.

The CDR3 sequence: CASSLGSVPTYEQYF. The CDR3 DNA reads as TGTGCCAGCAGCTTAGGCTCGGTCCCGACCTACGAGCAGTACTTC. This chain uses TRBV7-8 with TRBJ2-7; D is unclear. V was clipped by 1 base and J by 2 bases, with 12 bases between them. Per germline, CDR1 SGHVS and CDR2 FQNEAQ. This CDR3 is 15 amino acids long.

The chain joins TRBV28 to TRBJ1-2; D may be TRBD1 (5 bases). The CDR3 totals 13 residues. Germline loops: CDR1 MDHEN, CDR2 SYDVKM. The V end lost 2 bases, the J end lost 2 bases, and 6 bases lay between the germline ends. CDR3 nucleotide sequence: TGTGCCAGCAGTTTAGCAGGGAACTATGGCTACACCTTC. Amino acids: CASSLAGNYGYTF.

The chain joins TRBV6-6 to TRBJ2-6; 8 bases agree with TRBD1. The germline V gene has CDR1 MNHNY and CDR2 SVGAGI (reference sequence). There are 16 residues in the CDR3. V lost 6 bases to trimming and J lost 0 bases; unmatched junction nucleotides: 4. The CDR3 nucleotides are TGTGCCAGCAGCGGGACAGGAAACTCTGGGGCCAACGTCCTGACTTTC. Protein product: CASSGTGNSGANVLTF.

The gene calls are TRBV5-4 and TRBJ2-1, with 11 positions matching TRBD1. The length of the CDR3 is 15 residues. CDR1 and CDR2 (germline): SGHNT, YYREEE (reference sequence). V lost 4 bases and J lost 7; bases outside the gene matches: 7. DNA of the CDR3: TGTGCCAGCAGCCTGGACAGGGGGCCGACGAATGAGCAGTTCTTC. Protein: CASSLDRGPTNEQFF.

This clone is a singleton in its sample. The V call is TRBV28, the J call TRBJ2-5; 8 bases are a match to TRBD1. Germline CDR1 MDHEN, CDR2 SYDVKM. This CDR3 spans 14 amino acids. J lost 3 bases, V lost 5 bases, and 5 bases had no gene match. The CDR3 spells CASSPRTGKETQYF. The CDR3 DNA follows: TGTGCCAGCAGTCCTAGGACAGGGAAAGAGACCCAGTACTTC.